This section outlines one TCR beta chain sequence together with its context. The antigen is not known. The CDR3 contains 13 residues. Germline assignment: CDR1 MRHNA and CDR2 SNTAGT. V lost 3 bases to trimming and J lost 4 bases, with 9 bases between them. Without exception, participants with HIV were treated in the United States. The data were obtained in a study of long-term antiretroviral therapy in people with HIV. General study points: Clonal expansions arising prior to ART prevailed in the repertoire at every time point. Blood obtained between the mid-2000s and the late 2010s may reflect older ART regimens.

Running of the v3.0 immunoSEQ assay took place at survey level. Sequencing aimed at roughly 35,000-55,000 T-cell genomes per sample. Some clones are missing from TCRdb's copy, which holds only in-frame ones; the method was immunoSEQ multiplex PCR. The sample has 15,000 to 20,000 clones, 76% seen once. The chain uses TRBV6-4 and TRBJ1-1; no definite D call. Here the sequenced sample was unsorted PBMCs, taken 2.5 years before starting antiretroviral therapy. This TCR was sampled from a woman between 45 and 60 years old with HIV. The CDR3: CASSDILGTEAFF. The CDR3 coding sequence is TGTGCCAGCAGTGATATCTTAGGCACTGAAGCTTTCTTT.